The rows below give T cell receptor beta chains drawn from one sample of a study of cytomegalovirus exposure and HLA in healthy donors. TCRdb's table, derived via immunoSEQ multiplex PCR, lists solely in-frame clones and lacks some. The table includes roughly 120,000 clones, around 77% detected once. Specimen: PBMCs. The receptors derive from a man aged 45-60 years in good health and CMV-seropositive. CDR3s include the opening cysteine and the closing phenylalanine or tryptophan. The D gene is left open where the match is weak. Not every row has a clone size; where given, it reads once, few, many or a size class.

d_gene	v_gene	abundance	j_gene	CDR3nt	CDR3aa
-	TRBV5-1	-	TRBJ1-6	TGCGCCAGCAGGAGGGAGGGTAGTTCACCCCTCCACTTT	CASRREGSSPLHF
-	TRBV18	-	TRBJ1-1	TGTGCCAGCTCACCACGGGCAGTGAACACTGAAGCTTTCTTT	CASSPRAVNTEAFF
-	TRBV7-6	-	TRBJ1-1	TGTGCCAGCAGCTCCCTCGCTGGGACAAAGAACACTGAAGCTTTCTTT	CASSSLAGTKNTEAFF
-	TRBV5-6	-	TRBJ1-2	TGTGCCAGCACCACAGAGAACTATGGCTACACCTTC	CASTTENYGYTF
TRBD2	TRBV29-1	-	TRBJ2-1	TGCAGCGCCCTCCGGCGGGGGTCCTCCTACAATGAGCAGTTCTTC	CSALRRGSSYNEQFF
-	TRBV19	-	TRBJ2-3	TGTGCCAGTAGTATAGGCCGGGAAGTGACAGATACGCAGTATTTT	CASSIGREVTDTQYF
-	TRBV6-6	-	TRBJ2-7	TGTGCCAGCAGTAAACACGGGACACAAAACTCCTACGAGCAGTACTTC	CASSKHGTQNSYEQYF
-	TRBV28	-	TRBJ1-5	TGTGCCAGCAGCGCGGATCAGCCCCAGCATTTT	CASSADQPQHF
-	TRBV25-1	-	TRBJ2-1	TGTGCCAGCAGTGGTGAGGCTAAGTCCTACAATGAGCAGTTCTTC	CASSGEAKSYNEQFF
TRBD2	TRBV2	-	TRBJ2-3	TGTGCCAGCAGCGGGGGGGCAGGAGATACGCAGTATTTT	CASSGGAGDTQYF
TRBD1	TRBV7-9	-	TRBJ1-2	TGTGCCAGCAGGGATACAGGGGGAAATGGCTACACCTTC	CASRDTGGNGYTF
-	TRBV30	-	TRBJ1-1	TGTGCCTGGAGGATGGGGCTCACTGAAGCTTTCTTT	CAWRMGLTEAFF
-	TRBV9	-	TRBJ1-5	TGTGCCAGCAGCCCAGCCCAGGGTAGCAATCAGCCCCAGCATTTT	CASSPAQGSNQPQHF
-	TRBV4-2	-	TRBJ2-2	TGTGCCAGCAGCCGGGGCCTTACGAACACCGGGGAGCTGTTTTTT	CASSRGLTNTGELFF
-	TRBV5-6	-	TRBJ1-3	TGTGCCAGCAGCTTGAAAGGGGCTGGAAACACCATATATTTT	CASSLKGAGNTIYF
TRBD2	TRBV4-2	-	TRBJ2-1	TGTGCCAGCAGCCAGGATAGGAAGCGGGGGGGCGATGAGCAGTTCTTC	CASSQDRKRGGDEQFF
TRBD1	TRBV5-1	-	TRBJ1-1	TGCGCCAGCAGCTTGGTAACCACAGGGGATGGTGCTGAAGCTTTCTTT	CASSLVTTGDGAEAFF
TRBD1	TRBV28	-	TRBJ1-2	TGTGCCAGCAGTTCCGGACAGGGCCCCTATGGCTACACCTTC	CASSSGQGPYGYTF
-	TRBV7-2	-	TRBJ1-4	TGTGCCAGCAGCCAGCGAGCAACTAATGAAAAACTGTTTTTT	CASSQRATNEKLFF
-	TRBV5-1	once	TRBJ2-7	TGCGCCAGCAGCTCACGACCTGAGGGCCTCAACGAGCAGTACTTC	CASSSRPEGLNEQYF
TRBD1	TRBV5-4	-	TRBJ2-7	TGTGCCAGCTGGCGAGCAGGGGGCGGCTCCGAGCAGTACTTC	CASWRAGGGSEQYF
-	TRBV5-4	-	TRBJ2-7	TGTGCCAGCAGCTCCGGAGGACGGGGCTCCTACGAGCAGTACTTC	CASSSGGRGSYEQYF
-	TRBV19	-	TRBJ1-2	TGTGCCAGTAGTCCCGACAGAAGCTATGGCTACACCTTC	CASSPDRSYGYTF
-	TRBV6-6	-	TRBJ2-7	TGTGCCAGCAGTCAACAGGATACCTACGAGCAGTACTTC	CASSQQDTYEQYF
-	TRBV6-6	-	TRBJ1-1	TGTGCCAGCAGTTATCCCTATTCGCCTAAGAACACTGAAGCTTTCTTT	CASSYPYSPKNTEAFF
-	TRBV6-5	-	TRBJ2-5	TGTGCCAGCGGTTCCCAGACAGGAAGGCGGACCCAGTACTTC	CASGSQTGRRTQYF
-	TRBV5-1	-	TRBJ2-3	TGCGCCAGCAACTCCGGGACTCTGTACACAGATACGCAGTATTTT	CASNSGTLYTDTQYF
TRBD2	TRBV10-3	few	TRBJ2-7	TGTGCCATCAGTGAGCCGGGTAGCGGGAGCGTTTACGAGCAGTACTTC	CAISEPGSGSVYEQYF
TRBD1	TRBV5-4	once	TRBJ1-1	TGTGCCAGCAGCTTGGGGGGACAGGGGGCAAATGAAGCTTTCTTT	CASSLGGQGANEAFF
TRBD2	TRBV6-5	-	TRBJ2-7	TGTGCCAGCAGTTACTCGGGGGGGTTCGAGCAGTACTTC	CASSYSGGFEQYF
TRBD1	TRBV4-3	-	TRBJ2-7	TGCGCCAGCAGCCAAGAGTGGACAGGGGTTTCCTACGAGCAGTACTTC	CASSQEWTGVSYEQYF
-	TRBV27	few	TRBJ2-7	TGTGCCAGCAGTTTGAGAGTATCCGGACGGGCCAGGGGCGAGCAGTACTTC	CASSLRVSGRARGEQYF
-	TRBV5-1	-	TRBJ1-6	TGCGCCAGCAGTTTGCAACCAGGGGCTAATTCACCCCTCCACTTT	CASSLQPGANSPLHF
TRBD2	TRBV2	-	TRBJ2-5	TGTGCCAGCAGTGTTGGACTAGCGGGAGAGACCCAGTACTTC	CASSVGLAGETQYF
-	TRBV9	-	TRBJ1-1	TGTGCCAGCAGCGGAGGGGCTCAGGGGACTGAAGCTTTCTTT	CASSGGAQGTEAFF